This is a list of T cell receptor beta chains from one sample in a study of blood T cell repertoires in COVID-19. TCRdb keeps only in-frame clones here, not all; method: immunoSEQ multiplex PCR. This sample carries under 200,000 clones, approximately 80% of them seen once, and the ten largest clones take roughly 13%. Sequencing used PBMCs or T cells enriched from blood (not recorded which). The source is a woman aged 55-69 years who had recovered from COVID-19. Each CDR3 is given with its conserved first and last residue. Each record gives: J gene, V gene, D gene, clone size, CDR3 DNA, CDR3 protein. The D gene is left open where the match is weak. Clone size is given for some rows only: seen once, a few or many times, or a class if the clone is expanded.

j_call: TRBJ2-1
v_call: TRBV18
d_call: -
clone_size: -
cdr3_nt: TGTGCCAGCTCACCACTGAGGAGCGGGCGTGGGGATGAGCAGTTCTTC
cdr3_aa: CASSPLRSGRGDEQFF

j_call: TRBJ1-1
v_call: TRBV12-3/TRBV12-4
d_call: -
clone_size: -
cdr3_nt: TGTGCCAGCAGTTTCGGGGGGCAATTAGAAGCTTTCTTT
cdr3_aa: CASSFGGQLEAFF

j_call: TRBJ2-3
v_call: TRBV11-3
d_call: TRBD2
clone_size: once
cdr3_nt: TGTGCCAGCAGCCGGGGGACTAGCGGGAGAGTAGATACGCAGTATTTT
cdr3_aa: CASSRGTSGRVDTQYF

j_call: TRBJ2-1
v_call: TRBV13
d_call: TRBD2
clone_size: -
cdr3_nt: TGTGCCAGCAGCCCGCCGACTAGCGGGAGTCTGAATGAGCAGTTCTTC
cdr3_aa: CASSPPTSGSLNEQFF

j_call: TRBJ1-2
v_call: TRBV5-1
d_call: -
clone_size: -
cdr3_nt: TGCGCCAGCAGCTTGGTAGGTTCAGGGGCCGGCTACACCTTC
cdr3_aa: CASSLVGSGAGYTF

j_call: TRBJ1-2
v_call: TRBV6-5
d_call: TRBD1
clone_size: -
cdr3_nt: TGTGCCAGCAGCGGACAGGCTAACTATGGCTACACCTTC
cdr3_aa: CASSGQANYGYTF

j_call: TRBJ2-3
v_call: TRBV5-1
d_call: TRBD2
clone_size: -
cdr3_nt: TGCGCCAGCAGCGCAAGCGGGAGGGCAGATACGCAGTATTTT
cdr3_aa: CASSASGRADTQYF

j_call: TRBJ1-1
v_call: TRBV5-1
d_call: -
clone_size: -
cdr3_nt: TGCGCCAGCAGCTTGGCCGGGTGGGAGGGCACTGAAGCTTTCTTT
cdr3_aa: CASSLAGWEGTEAFF

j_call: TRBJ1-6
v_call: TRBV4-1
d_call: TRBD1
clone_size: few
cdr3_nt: TGCGCCAGCAGCCAACCACAGGGGGTGCGTTCACCCCTCCACTTT
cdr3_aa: CASSQPQGVRSPLHF

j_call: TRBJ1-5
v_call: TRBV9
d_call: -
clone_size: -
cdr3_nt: TGTGCCAGCAGCATAAGTGGGGGCGACAATCAGCCCCAGCATTTT
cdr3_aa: CASSISGGDNQPQHF

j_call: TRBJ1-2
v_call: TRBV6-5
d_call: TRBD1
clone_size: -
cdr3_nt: TGTGCCAGCAACGACAGGGGGCTCTATGGCTACACCTTC
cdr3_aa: CASNDRGLYGYTF

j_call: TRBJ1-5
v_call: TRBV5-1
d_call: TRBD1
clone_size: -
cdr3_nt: TGCGCCAGCAGCTTGGACGGACAGGCTAATCAGCCCCAGCATTTT
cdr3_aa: CASSLDGQANQPQHF

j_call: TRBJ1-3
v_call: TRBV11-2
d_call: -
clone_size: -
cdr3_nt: TGTGCCAGCAGCCACCCTGGGGGGAGCTCTGGAAACACCATATATTTT
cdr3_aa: CASSHPGGSSGNTIYF

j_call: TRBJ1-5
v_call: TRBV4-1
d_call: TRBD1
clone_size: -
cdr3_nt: TGCGCCAGCAGCCAAGGTACAGGGGGCAATCAGCCCCAGCATTTT
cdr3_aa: CASSQGTGGNQPQHF

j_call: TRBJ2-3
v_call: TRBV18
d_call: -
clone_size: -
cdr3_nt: TGTGCCAGCTCACCACCGCCGCGAGCAGATACGCAGTATTTT
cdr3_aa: CASSPPPRADTQYF

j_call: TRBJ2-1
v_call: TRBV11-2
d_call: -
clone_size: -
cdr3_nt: TGTGCCAGCAGCTTAGATCGAGGCGAAATTGAGCAGTTCTTC
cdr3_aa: CASSLDRGEIEQFF